The text below deals with one T cell receptor (beta chain). Its cognate antigen is unknown. The CDR3 is made up of 15 amino acids. Germline V gives CDR1 LNHNV, CDR2 YYDKDF (reference sequence). The germline V and J ends were trimmed by 1 base and 0 bases, with 9 bases remaining between them. Produced via immunoSEQ multiplex PCR; TCRdb's table is partial and in-frame only. The data show about 76,000 clones, around nine tenths seen once. The data originate from a study of OX40 agonist ivuxolimab in advanced cancers. Study-level information: Patients received ivuxolimab, an intravenous treatment, every 2 weeks at 0.01 to 10 mg/kg. Partial responses were recorded for three patients, including one with hepatocellular carcinoma and two with cutaneous melanoma. Regarding the study as a whole: Expansion of clones was among the lowest in partial responders at 0.1-3.0 mg/kg.

The V gene is TRBV15, the J gene TRBJ1-1; the D gene is possibly TRBD1 (5 bases). The receptor was isolated from an adult with an advanced solid tumor such as melanoma, head and neck, liver or kidney cancer. The specimen was CD4+ or CD8+ T cells sorted from blood, collected in a trial of the OX40 agonist ivuxolimab. CDR3 protein: CATSRGGGMNTEAFF. CDR3 coding DNA: TGTGCCACCAGCAGAGGTGGGGGAATGAACACTGAAGCTTTCTTT.